Here is one T cell receptor beta chain with its context. Its antigen is unknown. The sample originates from a study of cytomegalovirus exposure and HLA in healthy donors. PCR amplification relied on 60 Vbeta primers (plus 13 Jbeta primers). The repertoire was sequenced with immunoSEQ multiplex PCR; TCRdb's copy has only in-frame clones and lacks some. The table shows 95,000 to 110,000 clones, with 81% occurring only once. Germline loops: CDR1 SGHNT, CDR2 YYREEE (reference sequence). V was cut by 0 bases and J by 5 bases, with 11 bases left in between. This CDR3 has 14 residues. Whole-study findings and limits: Accurate HLA-A and HLA-B prediction from TCR beta sequences was reported for most subjects. Previous analysis showed most TCR beta V segments were productive about 87% or about 30% of the time.

This clonotype was sampled from a man aged 25 to 40 in good health and CMV-seronegative. This chain links TRBV5-4 with TRBJ1-1; D remains ambiguous. Material for sequencing was PBMCs. CDR3 sequence reads: CASSLVSRETEAFF. The CDR3 DNA reads TGTGCCAGCAGCTTGGTTTCTCGGGAAACTGAAGCTTTCTTT. Together with reference TRBV5-4 and TRBJ1-1, the CDR3 gives the full variable domain: ETGVTQSPTHLIKTRGQQVTLRCSSQSGHNTVSWYQQALGQGPQFIFQYYREEENGRGNFPPRFSGLQFPNYSSELNVNALELDDSALYLCASSLVSRETEAFFGQGTRLTVV.